This TCR beta chain was found in a study of T cell responses to AZD1222 COVID-19 vaccine. Overall study results and limits: Reportedly, nearly half the spike-specific TCRs target unmutated variant regions. Baseline antibody screening turned up just a handful of seropositive AZD1222 recipients. After the peak T cell response, and only then, were repertoires sampled.

Remarks on this clone: Its antigen remains unknown.

The CDR3 is 14 residues long. The germline gives CDR1 MNHNY, CDR2 SVGAGI (reference sequence). V dropped 7 bases and J dropped 1 base, with 13 bases sitting between them. Method: immunoSEQ multiplex PCR; TCRdb's copy keeps in-frame clones and lacks some. This sample has 83,000 or so clones, with 80% to 95% found just once. This specimen consisted of peripheral blood, obtained 28 days after the second AZD1222 dose. This TCR was sampled from an adult who received the AZD1222 COVID-19 vaccine. This chain uses TRBV6-6 with TRBJ1-1; tentatively, D is TRBD1 (5 bases). The CDR3 coding sequence is TGTGCCAGCACCGCCAGGGAGGAGAACACTGAAGCTTTCTTT. This encodes CASTAREENTEAFF.